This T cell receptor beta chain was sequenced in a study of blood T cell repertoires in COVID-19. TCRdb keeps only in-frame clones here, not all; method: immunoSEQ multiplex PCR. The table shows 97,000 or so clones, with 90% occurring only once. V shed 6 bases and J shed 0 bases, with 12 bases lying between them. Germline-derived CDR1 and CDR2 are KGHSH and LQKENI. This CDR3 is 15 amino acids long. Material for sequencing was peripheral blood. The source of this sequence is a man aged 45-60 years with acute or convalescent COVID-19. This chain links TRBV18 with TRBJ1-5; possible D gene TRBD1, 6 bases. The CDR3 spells CASSRTGNSNQPQHF. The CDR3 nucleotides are TGTGCCAGCTCTCGTACAGGGAATAGCAATCAGCCCCAGCATTTT.